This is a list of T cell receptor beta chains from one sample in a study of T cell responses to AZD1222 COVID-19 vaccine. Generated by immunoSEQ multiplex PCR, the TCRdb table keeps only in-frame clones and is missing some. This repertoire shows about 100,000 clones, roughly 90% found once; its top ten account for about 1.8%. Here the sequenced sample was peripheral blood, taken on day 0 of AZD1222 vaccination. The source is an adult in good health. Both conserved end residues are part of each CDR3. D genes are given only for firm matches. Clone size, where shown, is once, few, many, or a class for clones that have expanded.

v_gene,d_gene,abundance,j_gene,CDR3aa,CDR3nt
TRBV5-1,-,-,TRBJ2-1,CASSFEPLGDPYNEQFF,TGCGCCAGCAGCTTCGAACCTCTGGGCGACCCCTACAATGAGCAGTTCTTC
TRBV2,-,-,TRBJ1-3,CASTGTRASPGNTIYF,TGTGCCAGCACCGGGACGAGGGCATCCCCCGGAAACACCATATATTTT
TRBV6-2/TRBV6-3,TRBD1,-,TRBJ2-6,CASSSATGGPGANVLTF,TGTGCCAGCAGTTCGGCGACAGGGGGCCCCGGGGCCAACGTCCTGACTTTC
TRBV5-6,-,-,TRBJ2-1,CASSSGGRQFF,TGTGCCAGCAGCTCAGGCGGGCGGCAGTTCTTC
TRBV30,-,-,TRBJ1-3,CAWSSTGNTIYF,TGTGCCTGGAGTTCGACTGGAAACACCATATATTTT
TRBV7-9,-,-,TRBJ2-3,CASTQIGADTQYF,TGTGCCAGCACCCAAATAGGGGCAGATACGCAGTATTTT
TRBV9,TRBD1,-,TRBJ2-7,CASSAGLGQGALQYF,TGTGCCAGCAGCGCGGGGTTGGGACAGGGGGCCTTGCAGTACTTC
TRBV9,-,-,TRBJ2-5,CASSVGPEETQYF,TGTGCCAGCAGCGTAGGGCCTGAAGAGACCCAGTACTTC
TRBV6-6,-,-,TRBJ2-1,CASSPAGRYNEQFF,TGTGCCAGCAGCCCGGCCGGGCGATACAATGAGCAGTTCTTC
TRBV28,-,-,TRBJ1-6,CASDSTPPGPLHF,TGTGCCAGCGACTCGACACCCCCAGGACCCCTCCACTTT
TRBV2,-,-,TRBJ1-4,CASKGLGEKLFF,TGTGCCAGCAAGGGATTGGGTGAAAAACTGTTTTTT
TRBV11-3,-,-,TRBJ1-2,CASSYGQNGYTF,TGTGCCAGCAGCTACGGACAGAATGGCTACACCTTC
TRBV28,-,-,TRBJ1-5,CASSLLQKDQPQHF,TGTGCCAGCAGTTTATTGCAGAAGGATCAGCCCCAGCATTTT
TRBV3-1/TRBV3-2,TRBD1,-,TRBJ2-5,CASSLMTGTGVETQYF,TGTGCCAGCAGCCTTATGACCGGGACAGGGGTGGAGACCCAGTACTTC
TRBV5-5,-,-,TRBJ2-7,CASSLDPLSYEQYF,TGTGCCAGCAGCTTGGACCCGCTCTCCTACGAGCAGTACTTC
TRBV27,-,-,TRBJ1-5,CASGGALGQPQHF,TGTGCCAGTGGGGGGGCTCTAGGTCAGCCCCAGCATTTT
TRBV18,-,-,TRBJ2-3,CASSPGASGTQYF,TGTGCCAGCTCACCAGGAGCCAGCGGTACGCAGTATTTT
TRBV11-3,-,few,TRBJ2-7,CASSPRGAGLQQYF,TGTGCCAGCAGCCCCAGGGGGGCCGGACTTCAGCAGTACTTC
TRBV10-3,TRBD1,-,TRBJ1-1,CAISESGTGANTEAFF,TGTGCCATCAGTGAGTCCGGGACAGGCGCGAACACTGAAGCTTTCTTT
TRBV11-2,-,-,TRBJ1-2,CASSDFLPGTTGYTF,TGTGCCAGCAGCGACTTTCTCCCCGGGACTACGGGCTACACCTTC
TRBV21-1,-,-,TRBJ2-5,CASSKLRVRVGWQQGVDGTQYF,TGTGCCAGCAGCAAATTGCGAGTACGGGTTGGTTGGCAACAGGGGGTGGATGGGACCCAGTACTTC
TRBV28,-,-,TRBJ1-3,CASSFRQNTIYF,TGTGCCAGCAGTTTCCGGCAAAACACCATATATTTT
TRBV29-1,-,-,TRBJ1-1,CSVESGSGTEAFF,TGCAGCGTTGAATCTGGGTCGGGCACTGAAGCTTTCTTT
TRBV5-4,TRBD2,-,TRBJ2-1,CASSSKTTSGRSDEQFF,TGTGCCAGCAGCTCCAAGACTACTAGCGGGAGAAGCGATGAGCAGTTCTTC
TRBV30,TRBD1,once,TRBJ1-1,CAWNRGSTEAFF,TGTGCCTGGAACAGGGGAAGCACTGAAGCTTTCTTT
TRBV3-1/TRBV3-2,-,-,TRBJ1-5,CASSQDYGNQPQHF,TGTGCCAGCAGCCAAGATTACGGGAATCAGCCCCAGCATTTT
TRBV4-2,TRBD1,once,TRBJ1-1,CASSQGPGQEPMNTEAFF,TGTGCCAGCAGCCAAGGCCCGGGACAGGAACCCATGAACACTGAAGCTTTCTTT
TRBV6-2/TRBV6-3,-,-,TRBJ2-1,CASSQNLDSYNEQFF,TGTGCCAGCAGTCAAAACTTGGATTCCTACAATGAGCAGTTCTTC
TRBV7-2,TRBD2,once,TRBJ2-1,CASSFIAGGGNEQFF,TGTGCCAGCAGCTTCATAGCGGGAGGGGGCAATGAGCAGTTCTTC
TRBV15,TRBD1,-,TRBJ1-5,CATSRDPGGGQPQHF,TGTGCCACCAGCAGAGATCCAGGGGGCGGTCAGCCCCAGCATTTT
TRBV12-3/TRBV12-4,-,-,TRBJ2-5,CASSLGQRETQYF,TGTGCCAGCAGTTTAGGCCAGCGAGAGACCCAGTACTTC
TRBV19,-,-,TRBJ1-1,CASSIGIGNTEAFF,TGTGCCAGTAGTATTGGGATCGGGAACACTGAAGCTTTCTTT
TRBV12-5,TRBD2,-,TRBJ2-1,CASGLVQGLAADSSYNEQFF,TGTGCTAGTGGTTTGGTACAGGGACTAGCGGCCGATAGCTCCTACAATGAGCAGTTCTTC
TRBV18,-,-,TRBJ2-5,CASSPPEGSEETQYF,TGTGCCAGCTCACCACCGGAAGGGTCGGAAGAGACCCAGTACTTC
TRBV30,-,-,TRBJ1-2,CAVGTLSGYGYTF,TGTGCTGTTGGGACCTTATCTGGATATGGCTACACCTTC
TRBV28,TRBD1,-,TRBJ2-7,CASSLLGQGASYEQYF,TGTGCCAGCAGTCTACTCGGACAGGGGGCCTCCTACGAGCAGTACTTC
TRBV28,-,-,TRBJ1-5,CATVTGTIYQPQHF,TGTGCCACCGTAACAGGGACAATTTATCAGCCCCAGCATTTT
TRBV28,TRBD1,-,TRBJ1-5,CASSTGGGGQPQHF,TGTGCCAGCAGCACAGGGGGCGGTGGCCAGCCCCAGCATTTT
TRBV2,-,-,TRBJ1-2,CASTQLGNYGYTF,TGTGCCAGCACCCAACTCGGGAACTATGGCTACACCTTC
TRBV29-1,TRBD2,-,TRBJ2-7,CSVGGGLGGSYEQYF,TGCAGCGTGGGCGGGGGACTAGGAGGGTCCTACGAGCAGTACTTC
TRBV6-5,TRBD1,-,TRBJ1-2,CASSYLAGGKMHGYTF,TGTGCCAGCAGTTACTTGGCAGGGGGCAAGATGCATGGCTACACCTTC
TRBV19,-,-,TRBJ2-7,CASSTGPGVAYEQYF,TGTGCCAGTAGTACGGGGCCAGGTGTAGCTTACGAGCAGTACTTC